The clone carrying this T cell receptor (beta chain) has only a few counts. No antigen is known for it. The CDR3 is made up of 15 amino acids. V was clipped by 2 bases and J by 6 bases; unmatched bases: 7. Germline V gene lookup returns CDR1 SGDLS and CDR2 YYNGEE. Unique molecular identifiers tagged the TCRbeta library. TCRdb used MiXCR to reprocess the PCR reads, holding one entry per CDR3 protein. Here the sample spans about 610,000 distinct CDR3 sequences, roughly 30% being singletons. The sample originates from a study of T-cell reconstitution after alpha-beta-depleted transplantation in children. Study-wide results and limits: After transplant, at about two months, alpha-beta T cells were reportedly derived from several hundred expanded graft clones. High day-60 TCRbeta diversity in some patients came from surviving recipient T cells and thymic progenitors. T-cell counts and diversity at one year following transplant were attributed mainly to newly produced T cells.

The TCR comes from a boy under two years old with Wiskott-Aldrich syndrome, due to receive a stem cell transplant. The sample was PBMCs, taken before TCRalphabeta/CD19-depleted stem cell transplant. The V call is TRBV9, the J call TRBJ2-1; TRBD2 matches at 8 bases. The CDR3 here is CASSVGTRPGNEQFF. DNA of the CDR3: TGTGCCAGCAGCGTCGGGACTAGGCCCGGCAATGAGCAGTTCTTC.